The 26 T cell receptor beta chains reported below all come from one sample, sequenced in a study of neurological immune-mediated disorders. One entry per CDR3 protein results from TCRdb running MiXCR on the 5' RACE reads. The table shows approximately 36,000 distinct CDR3 sequences, with about 14% occurring only once. The sequencing input was PBMCs. The receptors originated from a woman aged 45-60 years with HTLV-1-associated myelopathy (HAM/TSP).

This clonotype was seen at least ten times. This chain connects TRBV7-2 to TRBJ2-5; D remains ambiguous. V dropped 7 bases and J dropped 2 bases, with 11 bases sitting between them. The CDR3 sequence is 13 residues long. Germline values: CDR1 SGHTA, CDR2 FQGNSA. Written as DNA, the CDR3 is TGTGCCAGCACTCTCAACCTTCAAGAGACCCAGTACTTC. Translated: CASTLNLQETQYF.

This clonotype was found many times. CDR3 loop: CASSREATGLYGYTF. The CDR3 DNA follows: TGTGCCAGCAGCCGAGAGGCGACAGGACTCTATGGCTACACCTTC. The V gene is TRBV7-8, the J gene TRBJ1-2; weak D call: TRBD1 (6 bases). Trimming left V 5 bases short and J 4 bases short, with 17 bases between. The length of the CDR3 is 15 residues. CDR1 SGHVS and CDR2 FQNEAQ come from the germline V gene.

In its sample, this clonotype was seen many times. The rearrangement links TRBV7-2 to TRBJ2-5, with a tentative D call TRBD2 (5 bases). CDR3 length: 15 amino acids. CDR1 is SGHTA, CDR2 FQGNSA, per germline. The V and J ends lost 1 base and 5 bases respectively, with 14 bases between them. Here the CDR3 DNA reads TGTGCCAGCAGCTTAGTTTTAGAGGGCGGGGAGACCCAGTACTTC. It translates to CASSLVLEGGETQYF.

This clonotype was recorded many times. This sequence joins TRBV5-1 and TRBJ2-2; D is tentatively TRBD1 or TRBD2 (5 bases each). Trimming pared 5 bases from V and 1 base from J, leaving 15 bases between. CDR1 SGHRS and CDR2 YFSETQ come from the germline V gene. CDR3 length: 16 amino acids. CDR3 residues: CASRKSGTQNTGELFF. The DNA for the CDR3 is TGCGCCAGCAGAAAGTCCGGGACCCAGAACACCGGGGAGCTGTTTTTT.

This clonotype was seen repeatedly, ten times or more. V gene TRBV7-2 combines with J gene TRBJ1-5; D gene unclear. Germline lookup yields CDR1 SGHTA and CDR2 FQGNSA. V was clipped by 4 bases and J by 3 bases, with 13 bases between them. This CDR3 is built from 15 residues. The CDR3 reads CASSSIGSPNQPQHF. CDR3 nucleotide sequence: TGTGCCAGCAGCTCAATCGGCAGCCCCAATCAGCCCCAGCATTTT.

This clonotype was observed many times. V and J are TRBV20-1 and TRBJ1-5; a weak D match, TRBD1 (5 bases). CDR3 length: 14 amino acids. V was cut by 3 bases and J by 2 bases, with 11 bases left in between. Germline loops: CDR1 DFQATT, CDR2 SNEGSKA (reference sequence). CDR3 DNA sequence: TGCAGTGCTAGTGGGGCCGGCGGCAATCAGCCCCAGCATTTT. It specifies CSASGAGGNQPQHF.

The rearrangement joins TRBV11-2 to TRBJ1-3; D is undetermined. The germline V and J ends were trimmed by 5 bases and 0 bases, with 11 bases remaining between them. This CDR3 has 15 residues. CDR1 and CDR2 (germline): SGHAT, FQNNGV. The CDR3 sequence is CASSLPWTSGNTIYF. The CDR3 DNA is TGTGCCAGCAGCCTTCCTTGGACCTCTGGAAACACCATATATTTT.

This clonotype was picked up many times. This chain connects TRBV7-2 to TRBJ2-7; D unclear. Germline V lookup: CDR1 SGHTA, CDR2 FQGNSA. The CDR3 has 13 amino acids. V lost 3 bases and J lost 3, with 9 bases in between. CDR3 in amino acids: CASSFLLGYEQYV. In DNA, the CDR3 is TGTGCCAGCAGCTTCCTTCTAGGCTACGAGCAGTACGTC.

Many counts were recorded for this clonotype. The chain employs TRBV7-8 and TRBJ2-2; 8 bases agree with TRBD2. The germline V gene has CDR1 SGHVS and CDR2 FQNEAQ. The length of the CDR3 is 17 residues. The V gene end was trimmed by 2 bases and the J gene end by 6 bases; junction bases not matched to a gene: 11. The CDR3 sequence is CASSLRDTGGAAGELFF. DNA of the CDR3: TGTGCCAGCAGCTTAAGAGATACGGGGGGGGCGGCCGGGGAGCTGTTTTTT.

Concerning this clonotype itself: A read error may account for a junction end that differs from germline. This rearrangement joins TRBV5-1 to TRBJ2-3; D not certain. The CDR3 is 15 residues long. Germline CDR1 reads SGHRS; CDR2 reads YFSETQ. CDR3 bases: TGCGCAAGCAGCTTGGGTCAGAAACCCACAGATAAGCAGTATTTT. It translates to CASSLGQKPTDKQYF.

In regard to this clonotype: The junction shows a germline mismatch at one end, possibly a read error. The CDR3 DNA is TGTGTCAGCTGCGTAGATGTCCAAAACACCATATATTTT. Translation gives CVSCVDVQNTIYF. V gene TRBV5-6 combines with J gene TRBJ1-3; D unresolved. The germline gives CDR1 SGHDT, CDR2 YYEEEE. The CDR3 runs 13 residues.

This clonotype occurred many times. V and J are TRBV12-3 or TRBV12-4 and TRBJ1-6; TRBD1 aligns across 10 bases. Germline trimming cut 5 bases from V and 10 bases from J; bases unmatched to any gene: 5. CDR3 length equals 14 residues. This chain's CDR3 is CASSRQGAISPLHF. CDR3 bases: TGTGCCAGCAGTAGACAGGGGGCGATCTCACCCCTCCACTTT.

This clonotype was observed at least ten times. The chain links TRBV10-3 to TRBJ2-5; a weak D match, TRBD2 (6 bases). With 8 bases removed from V and 2 bases from J, the gap between germline ends came to 9 bases. Germline V CDR1 and CDR2: ENHRY, SYGVKD. CDR3 length equals 12 residues. CDR3 nucleotides: TGTGCCATCGGCCGGGGGCAAGAGACCCAGTACTTC. Encoded protein: CAIGRGQETQYF.

This clonotype was detected ten times or more. Relative to the germline gene, one junction end is altered; a read error may explain this. This chain uses TRBV7-9 with TRBJ2-5, with D unclear. CDR3 length: 11 residues. CDR1 and CDR2 from the germline V gene are SEHNR and FQNEAQ (reference sequence). The DNA for the CDR3 is TGTGCCAGCAGCCCCCTATCCGGTTCTTCCTTC. Protein sequence: CASSPLSGSSF.

This clonotype was found many times. The CDR3 is CAIMPGQGDNEQFF. The CDR3 region has the DNA TGTGCCATCATGCCGGGACAGGGGGACAATGAGCAGTTCTTC. V is TRBV10-3 and J is TRBJ2-1, with 11 nucleotides matching TRBD1. The CDR3 has 14 residues. After removal of 7 bases from V and 5 bases from J, the junction contained 4 bases not matched to a gene. Germline-derived CDR1 and CDR2 are ENHRY and SYGVKD.

Concerning this clonotype itself: A much larger clone differs from this one at a single base, so this may be a read error. The chain has TRBV20-1 and TRBJ2-3, with TRBD1 identical over 9 bases. The CDR3 covers 14 residues. The germline V gene encodes CDR1 DFQATT and CDR2 SNEGSKA (reference sequence). The CDR3: CSARDGQGLDKQYF. The CDR3, as DNA: TGCAGTGCCCGGGACGGACAGGGGTTAGATAAGCAGTATTTT.

To note about this clonotype: This could be a read error, since a much larger clone is one nucleotide away. V and J are TRBV5-6 and TRBJ1-1, with 10 bases fitting TRBD1. Germline V gives CDR1 SGHDT, CDR2 YYEEEE. The CDR3 extends over 15 amino acids. The CDR3 loop reads CAISFSPSDRGEAFF. The CDR3 DNA reads as TGTGCCATCAGCTTCTCCCCCTCGGACAGGGGGGAAGCTTTCTTT.

This clonotype was counted ten times or more. The CDR3: CASSLGFEGGELFF. In nucleotides, the CDR3 is TGTGCCAGCAGCTTAGGATTCGAGGGGGGGGAGCTGTTTTTT. This chain joins TRBV7-2 and TRBJ2-2; tentatively, D is TRBD1 or TRBD2 (5 bases each). The CDR3 consists of 14 residues. V gave up 1 base and J gave up 8 bases, with 11 bases separating them. The germline V gene has CDR1 SGHTA and CDR2 FQGNSA. Complete variable domain (other parts from reference TRBV7-2 and TRBJ2-2): GAGVSQSPSNKVTEKGKDVELRCDPISGHTALYWYRQSLGQGLEFLIYFQGNSAPDKSGLPSDRFSAERTGGSVSTLTIQRTQQEDSAVYLCASSLGFEGGELFFGEGSRLTVL.

Details on this clonotype: This may be a read error, as it is one base from a much larger clone. J is TRBJ1-2 and V is TRBV5-6, with D unclear. The CDR3 contains 14 residues. Germline V lookup: CDR1 SGHDT, CDR2 YYEEEE. As DNA, the CDR3 is TGTGCCAGCAACCTGTTTGTCTTCAACTATGGCTTCACCTTC. This codes for CASNLFVFNYGFTF.

The chain uses TRBV30 and TRBJ1-5; tentatively, D is TRBD1 (5 bases). Trimming removed 4 bases at V and 7 bases at J, with 11 bases between. Per the germline V gene, CDR1 is GTSNPN and CDR2 is SVGIG (reference sequence). This CDR3 has 12 amino acids. CDR3 loop: CAWTRDGQPQHF. The CDR3 nucleotides read TGTGCCTGGACCCGGGACGGCCAGCCCCAGCATTTT.

This clonotype has at least ten counts. This chain connects TRBV5-1 to TRBJ2-5; 9 bases align to TRBD1. The CDR3 length is 15 residues. The V segment lost 4 bases and the J segment 4 bases; nucleotides outside the gene matches: 8. Germline loops: CDR1 SGHRS, CDR2 YFSETQ. The CDR3, as DNA: TGCGCCAGCAGCCCAACCGGGACAGGGCTAGAGACCCAGTACTTC. Amino acids: CASSPTGTGLETQYF.

This clonotype was recorded at least ten times. The rearrangement joins TRBV20-1 to TRBJ2-1; tentatively, D is TRBD2 (5 bases). The CDR3 covers 14 residues. CDR1 and CDR2 (germline): DFQATT, SNEGSKA (reference sequence). Between the trimmed V and J ends, which lost 4 bases and 2 bases, there was a span of 12 bases. The CDR3 protein is CSANRGPAYNEQFF. The CDR3 DNA follows: TGCAGTGCTAACCGCGGGCCGGCCTACAATGAGCAGTTCTTC.

This clonotype showed up many times. This chain joins TRBV3-1 and TRBJ1-1; D is unresolved. Germline values: CDR1 LGHDT, CDR2 YNNKEL (reference sequence). Trimming stripped 1 base from V and 11 bases from J, with 17 bases between. This CDR3 region has 14 residues. The CDR3 coding sequence is TGTGCCAGCAGCCAAGCGAGGGAGTTTGCGTCCGCTTTCTTT. Encoded protein: CASSQAREFASAFF.

In this sample, this clonotype turned up many times. The chain recombines TRBV6-5 with TRBJ1-6; possible D gene TRBD1, 5 bases. There are 15 residues in the CDR3. Trimming stripped 0 bases from V and 4 bases from J, with 7 bases between. Germline V lookup: CDR1 MNHEY, CDR2 SVGAGI. The CDR3 DNA is TGTGCCAGCAGTTACTCGACAGTTTATAATTCACCCCTCCACTTT. Translating it yields CASSYSTVYNSPLHF.

This clonotype was recorded at least ten times. V gene TRBV7-2 combines with J gene TRBJ2-3; D may be TRBD1 (5 bases). Trimming stripped 6 bases from V and 2 bases from J, with 12 bases between. CDR3 size: 14 residues. Looked up from germline, CDR1 is SGHTA and CDR2 is FQGNSA. The CDR3 loop reads CASRQAPSTDTQYF. The CDR3 DNA sequence: TGTGCCAGCAGACAGGCGCCCTCCACAGATACGCAGTATTTT.

At least ten counts were recorded for this clonotype. The gene calls are TRBV7-9 and TRBJ1-6, with a weak D call TRBD1 (5 bases). The germline gives CDR1 SEHNR, CDR2 FQNEAQ (reference sequence). Between the trimmed V and J ends, which lost 1 base and 5 bases, there was a span of 9 bases. CDR3 length equals 15 residues. The CDR3 DNA follows: TGTGCCAGCAGCTTAGGGGGGTCTAATAATTCACCCCTCCACTTT. It encodes CASSLGGSNNSPLHF.